This TCR beta chain was observed in a study of T cell responses to AZD1222 COVID-19 vaccine (dated by TCRdb to the early 2020s). With regard to the full study: A total of 230 to 250 trial participants underwent TCR sequencing, of whom under 220 had received two doses of AZD1222 and roughly 26 had received two doses of the MenACWY control vaccine. Trial participants were enrolled by age into 18-55, 56-69 and 70-plus year subgroups, with roughly 150, 30 and 60 TCR-sequenced participants respectively. Overall results and qualifications from the work: Nearly half of unique spike-specific TCRs reportedly recognized epitopes outside regions mutated in the B.1.351 and B.1.1.7 variants. Only a handful of AZD1222 recipients were SARS-CoV-2 seropositive at baseline, limiting conclusions about previously exposed vaccinees. Spike-specific TCR breadth and depth rose significantly after two AZD1222 doses compared with day 0 and with MenACWY recipients. The vaccine-associated CD4 TCRs covered the entire spike protein, and the dominant responses fell in regions 160-218 and 743-854. Participants were mostly white British and included more females than males, and it was suggested by the authors that clonal diversity may have been underestimated. In the small 56-69-year group, the increase in depth fell short of significance, most likely because of low power. Because no day 14 peak-response samples were available, the repertoires could be characterized only after the peak T cell response.

The sample's time point label is to be understood as: about 28 days (+/-7) after the second vaccine dose. Because spike-specific TCR depth and breadth did not differ between the two schedules, AZD1222 recipients who got a second dose at roughly 4 weeks were pooled with those who got a second dose at roughly 12 weeks. Vaccinee samples came from UK trials COV001 and COV002, including a single-blind randomized controlled phase 2/3 trial of AZD1222 (ChAdOx1 nCoV-19) in healthy adults. For TCRbeta chain sequencing, PBMC samples from trial participants were taken at day 0 and at day 28 after the second dose. The CDR3 regions of human TCRbeta chains were analyzed by immunosequencing. As for how the authors treated the data: TCRs in the repertoires were compared against a reference library of SARS-CoV-2-specific TCRs that had been generated with the MIRA antigen-specificity platform. Breadth was defined as the fraction of unique TCRs that were SARS-CoV-2-associated. Depth was defined as the fraction of total T cells that were SARS-CoV-2-associated. Each spike-specific TCR was assigned to its reactive spike region and to a CD4 or CD8 class using the MIRA data. Log10-transformed breadth and depth values were compared by one-way ANOVA with Sidak's multiple comparisons tests. Imported from immuneACCESS, the table was reduced by TCRdb to in-frame sequences with V and J called. These copies leave out some clones; in studies compared against another copy, an unresolved V gene accounts for under half, and the cause of the remainder is not known. D and trimming were read from the DNA, whereas the V and J calls and clone size are those reported in that table. The sample table records about 160,000 clones; roughly 90% of these occur just once. The ten largest clones represent around 4.5% of the sample.

The CDR3 holds 12 amino acids from the cysteine to the phenylalanine. Only the CDR3 region is kept as DNA, spanning 36 bases read in frame from base 1. V is pared back by 7 bases and J by 11 bases, with 17 bases lying between the germline termini. CDR1 is given as SGHVS and CDR2 as FNYEAQ, both from the germline V gene. To note about this clone: Its cognate antigen has yet to be identified. Base qualities were left out, and no much larger clone turns up one base away.

This specimen was peripheral blood, taken 28 days after the second AZD1222 dose. This chain joins TRBV7-6 to TRBJ1-1; the D gene cannot be resolved reliably. The TCR was taken from an adult who received the AZD1222 COVID-19 vaccine. DNA sequence: TGTGCCAGCACCTTGGACGGGCAACGGGCTTTCTTT. Translated, this gives CASTLDGQRAFF.